These 9 T cell receptor beta chains came from one sample sequenced in a study of shared T cell receptors in the human thymus. TCRdb's table, derived via immunoSEQ multiplex PCR, lists solely in-frame clones and lacks some. Among about 660,000 clones listed, roughly 86% were seen once. In addition, the sample was reused for a study of human thymus T cells.

Sample: thymocytes. The receptors were sampled from a boy under two years old with a congenital heart defect.

This sequence joins TRBV4-3 and TRBJ1-1; TRBD1 is a possible D gene (5 bases). Trimming left V 0 bases short and J 3 bases short, with 17 bases between. The V gene's germline CDR1 is LGHNA and CDR2 YSLEER. CDR3 size: 17 residues. CDR3 sequence: CASSQDGSGCEDTEAFF. For the CDR3, the DNA is TGCGCCAGCAGCCAAGATGGGTCAGGGTGTGAGGACACTGAAGCTTTCTTT.

The chain recombines TRBV6-5 with TRBJ1-1; a weak D match, TRBD1 (5 bases). Trimming left V 6 bases short and J 11 bases short, with 16 bases between. CDR3 length: 12 amino acids. The germline gives CDR1 MNHEY, CDR2 SVGAGI. The CDR3 nucleotides read TGTGCCAGCAGAGAACAGTCAGGGTTGGCTTTCTTT. It translates to CASREQSGLAFF.

The CDR3 reads CASSLNNRGYEQYF. The DNA for the CDR3 is TGTGCCAGCAGCCTTAATAACAGGGGCTACGAGCAGTACTTC. The chain carries TRBV7-8 and TRBJ2-7; 7 bases are shared with TRBD1. J lost 3 bases, V lost 5 bases, and 7 bases had no gene match. Germline lookup yields CDR1 SGHVS and CDR2 FQNEAQ. The CDR3 sequence is 14 residues long.

The chain couples TRBV2 to TRBJ2-2, with TRBD2 matching over 12 bases. Germline V gene sequence: CDR1 SNHLY, CDR2 FYNNEI. CDR3 length equals 15 residues. Trimming removed 7 bases from V and 4 bases from J; junction bases left unmatched: 4. DNA for the CDR3: TGTGCCAGCACGACTAGCGGGAGACCCACCGGGGAGCTGTTTTTT. Its protein product is CASTTSGRPTGELFF.

This clone showed up just a few times. The DNA for the CDR3 is TGTGCCAGCAGTGCCGGACTAGCGGGGGTCAATGAGCAGTTCTTC. Protein product: CASSAGLAGVNEQFF. The V gene is TRBV6-4, the J gene TRBJ2-1, with 13 nucleotides matching TRBD2. J was trimmed by 6 bases and V by 4 bases; bases with no gene match: 3. Germline lookup yields CDR1 MRHNA and CDR2 SNTAGT. CDR3 length: 15 residues.

As concerns this clone: A read error may produce the germline difference seen at one junction end. V is TRBV19 and J is TRBJ1-2; no reliable D call. Germline assignment: CDR1 LNHDA and CDR2 SQIVND (reference sequence). The CDR3 is 11 amino acids. CDR3 region: CASRDRRRNFF. As DNA, the CDR3 is TGTGCCAGTAGGGACCGGAGGAGAAACTTCTTC.

The rearrangement joins TRBV5-1 to TRBJ2-1; 13 bases are a match to TRBD2. Per germline, CDR1 SGHRS and CDR2 YFSETQ. This CDR3 comprises 15 residues. J lost 8 bases, V lost 4 bases, and 6 bases had no gene match. The CDR3 bases are TGCGCCAGCAGCCAGGGACTAGCGGGGACGTATGAGCAGTTCTTC. Translating gives CASSQGLAGTYEQFF.

V usage is TRBV7-2 and J usage is TRBJ1-5, with 9 bases aligning to TRBD1. Unmatched junction bases numbered 12, after V lost 3 bases and J lost 6 bases. This CDR3 comprises 17 residues. CDR1 is SGHTA, CDR2 FQGNSA, per germline. CDR3 DNA sequence: TGTGCCAGCAGCTTCAACTCCGGGACAGGGAGGAGTCAGCCCCAGCATTTT. This sequence encodes CASSFNSGTGRSQPQHF. The complete variable domain, with remaining parts taken from reference TRBV7-2 and TRBJ1-5, reads GAGVSQSPSNKVTEKGKDVELRCDPISGHTALYWYRQSLGQGLEFLIYFQGNSAPDKSGLPSDRFSAERTGGSVSTLTIQRTQQEDSAVYLCASSFNSGTGRSQPQHFGDGTRLSIL.

This chain connects TRBV28 to TRBJ2-7; 10 bases match TRBD1. There are 15 residues in the CDR3. Germline loops: CDR1 MDHEN, CDR2 SYDVKM. V was pared by 9 bases and J by 3 bases, with 11 bases of the junction left unmatched. The CDR3 bases are TGTGCCAGTTACTCCCCGGGACAGGGGATCTACGAGCAGTACTTC. Its translation: CASYSPGQGIYEQYF.